The text below deals with one TCR beta chain. The sample holds other DNA sequences that translate to the same CDR3. This specimen belongs to a study of T cell responses to AZD1222 COVID-19 vaccine. Using immunoSEQ multiplex PCR, the repertoire was profiled, and TCRdb retains in-frame clones only, with some absent. The sample contains around 170,000 clones, 88% of which appear only once. This CDR3 spans 14 amino acids. CDR1 SGHRS and CDR2 YFSETQ come from the germline V gene. The junction had 0 bases not matched to a gene; V was cut back by 0 bases and J by 4 bases. The material was peripheral blood, obtained 28 days after the second AZD1222 dose. The rearrangement uses TRBV5-1 and TRBJ1-5, with 8 bases lining up with TRBD1. This TCR derives from an adult who received the AZD1222 COVID-19 vaccine. Written as DNA, the CDR3 is TGCGCCAGCAGCTTGGGGACAGGGAATCAGCCCCAGCATTTT. As protein: CASSLGTGNQPQHF.